These 15 T cell receptor beta chains share one sample of origin, sequenced in a study of OX40 agonist ivuxolimab in advanced cancers. Clones were read by immunoSEQ multiplex PCR, and TCRdb kept only the in-frame ones, dropping some. The repertoire includes around 40,000 clones, about 90% of them detected once, and over 0.35% sits in the top ten. The sample here was CD4+ or CD8+ T cells sorted from blood, taken in a trial of the OX40 agonist ivuxolimab. Receptor source: an adult with an advanced solid tumor such as melanoma, head and neck, liver or kidney cancer.

V and J are TRBV7-8 and TRBJ1-2; possibly TRBD1 for D (5 bases). The length of the CDR3 is 15 residues. Trimming took off 2 bases at V and 1 base at J, with 11 bases between the two ends. Germline-derived CDR1 and CDR2 are SGHVS and FQNEAQ. Written as DNA, the CDR3 is TGTGCCAGCAGCTTACCCGGGACCTTTAACTATGGCTACACCTTC. Protein product: CASSLPGTFNYGYTF.

This chain joins TRBV7-2 and TRBJ1-1; D is possibly TRBD1 (5 bases). This CDR3 is built from 16 residues. Germline assignment: CDR1 SGHTA and CDR2 FQGNSA. Trimming pared 1 base from V and 8 bases from J, leaving 20 bases between. In nucleotides, the CDR3 is TGTGCCAGCAGCTTAGAGTTGGGGAGTACGGGGACCGAAGCTTTCTTT. As protein: CASSLELGSTGTEAFF.

This chain joins TRBV28 and TRBJ2-1, with 12 bases matching TRBD2. With V trimmed by 1 base and J by 6 bases, 1 base remained unmatched. The CDR3 spans 15 residues. The germline V gene has CDR1 MDHEN and CDR2 SYDVKM. CDR3 in amino acids: CASSLSSGGVNEQFF. The CDR3, as DNA: TGTGCCAGCAGTTTATCTAGCGGGGGGGTCAATGAGCAGTTCTTC.

The V gene is TRBV5-4, the J gene TRBJ2-5; D could derive from TRBD1 or TRBD2 (6 bases each). CDR3 length: 15 amino acids. Trimming took 2 bases from V and 5 from J, leaving 16 bases between them. CDR1 and CDR2 from the germline V gene are SGHNT and YYREEE (reference sequence). The CDR3 loop is CASSLDVGGGETQYF. In DNA, the CDR3 is TGTGCCAGCAGCTTAGACGTGGGGGGCGGCGAGACCCAGTACTTC.

The V and J genes are TRBV7-9 and TRBJ2-3; D call uncertain. This CDR3 has 16 residues. V was shortened by 0 bases and J by 2 bases, with 12 bases between the two germline ends. Germline CDR1 is SEHNR and CDR2 is FQNEAQ (reference sequence). For the CDR3, the DNA is TGTGCCAGCAGCTTAGCGCGAGCCTCGTACACAGATACGCAGTATTTT. Translation: CASSLARASYTDTQYF.

The chain is built from TRBV30 and TRBJ1-1; D uncertain. There are 12 residues in the CDR3. The V end was cut by 3 bases, the J end by 6 bases, with 11 bases between. Germline CDR1 GTSNPN, CDR2 SVGIG (reference sequence). The DNA for the CDR3 is TGTGCCTGGAGGGGGTGGGAGGCTGAAGCTTTCTTT. Protein sequence: CAWRGWEAEAFF.

This chain links TRBV21-1 with TRBJ1-2; the table's D gene call, TRBD1, was not cross checked with the DNA. TRBV21-1 represents a pseudogene. This CDR3 is built from 16 residues. CDR3 residues: CASSRDRGGPFYGYTF. CDR3 sequence (DNA): TGTGCCAGCAGCAGGGACAGGGGAGGTCCCTTCTATGGCTACACCTTC.

The chain joins TRBV7-9 to TRBJ1-4, with D uncertain. This CDR3 comprises 15 residues. Deletions cut 4 bases from V and 3 bases from J, with 12 bases between. CDR1 is SEHNR and CDR2 is FQNEAQ in the germline V gene (reference sequence). The CDR3 here is CASSSTDKPNEKLFF. The CDR3 bases are TGTGCCAGCAGCTCTACCGATAAACCTAATGAAAAACTGTTTTTT. Combining the CDR3 with reference TRBV7-9 and TRBJ1-4 gives the whole variable domain DTGVSQNPRHKITKRGQNVTFRCDPISEHNRLYWYRQTLGQGPEFLTYFQNEAQLEKSRLLSDRFSAERPKGSFSTLEIQRTEQGDSAMYLCASSSTDKPNEKLFFGSGTQLSVL.

V and J are TRBV19 and TRBJ2-7; D possibly uses TRBD1 or TRBD2 (5 bases each). The V and J ends lost 2 bases and 7 bases respectively, with 18 bases between them. Germline V lookup: CDR1 LNHDA, CDR2 SQIVND (reference sequence). This CDR3 contains 15 residues. For the CDR3, the DNA is TGTGCCAGTAGTATAAGAATCGGGACCTCTGAAGAGCAGTACTTC. Translation: CASSIRIGTSEEQYF.

J is TRBJ2-1 and V is TRBV7-2; a possible D gene is TRBD1 (6 bases). V lost 6 bases and J lost 0, with 12 bases in between. There are 15 residues in the CDR3. The germline gives CDR1 SGHTA, CDR2 FQGNSA. The chain's CDR3 is CASRQQGTSYNEQFF. CDR3 bases: TGTGCCAGCAGGCAACAGGGTACCTCCTACAATGAGCAGTTCTTC.

The chain employs TRBV6-1 and TRBJ2-3; D not certain. The CDR3 consists of 13 residues. CDR1 is MNHNS and CDR2 is SASEGT in the germline V gene. Deletions cut 2 bases from V and 0 bases from J, with 3 bases between. The CDR3, as DNA: TGTGCCAGCAGTGAACCCAGCACAGATACGCAGTATTTT. This gives the protein CASSEPSTDTQYF.

The V call is TRBV6-5, the J call TRBJ2-7; D gene unclear. The germline V and J ends were trimmed by 2 bases and 4 bases, with 15 bases remaining between them. Germline V gene data show CDR1 as MNHEY and CDR2 as SVGAGI. The CDR3 runs 15 residues. DNA for the CDR3: TGTGCCAGCAGTTACCCAGGACGGACCAATTACGAGCAGTACTTC. It translates to CASSYPGRTNYEQYF.

V usage is TRBV11-1 and J usage is TRBJ2-3, with a weak D call TRBD2 (6 bases). Trimming took off 5 bases at V and 3 bases at J, with 12 bases between the two ends. The CDR3 consists of 14 residues. Germline values: CDR1 SGHAT, CDR2 FQDESV (reference sequence). The CDR3 bases are TGTGCCAGCAGCGCTCAACGGGAGACAGATACGCAGTATTTT. This codes for CASSAQRETDTQYF.

The chain links TRBV11-3 to TRBJ2-1, with 7 bases aligning to TRBD2. Germline lookup yields CDR1 SGHNT and CDR2 YENEEA. The V segment lost 1 base and the J segment 6 bases; nucleotides outside the gene matches: 6. This CDR3 comprises 15 residues. The CDR3 sequence: CASSLGGREFNEQFF. The CDR3 DNA reads TGTGCCAGCAGCTTAGGGGGGAGGGAGTTCAATGAGCAGTTCTTC.

DNA of the CDR3: TGTGCCAGCAGCTACGGACTAGTCTTCGAGACCCAGTACTTC. Its protein is CASSYGLVFETQYF. This chain connects TRBV7-8 to TRBJ2-5; 7 bases are shared with TRBD2. The CDR3 sequence is 14 residues long. Trimming at V came to 4 bases and at J to 5 bases, leaving 7 bases not matched to a gene. In germline, CDR1 is SGHVS, CDR2 FQNEAQ. Full variable domain (rest looked up from reference TRBV7-8 and TRBJ2-5): GAGVSQSPRYKVAKRGQDVALRCDPISGHVSLFWYQQALGQGPEFLTYFQNEAQLDKSGLPSDRFFAERPEGSVSTLKIQRTQQEDSAVYLCASSYGLVFETQYFGPGTRLLVL.